This TCR beta chain emerged from a study of CD8 T cells in ankylosing spondylitis. Study-level points and caveats: The authors found the disease-linked clones to be CD8+ and relatively rare in peripheral blood. From matched ankylosing spondylitis synovial fluid, disease-linked clones were reportedly recovered at significantly enriched levels.

TCRdb independently ran MiXCR on the 5' RACE reads; one entry per CDR3 protein. The sample carries about 240,000 distinct CDR3 sequences, around 9.1% recorded once. The germline V gene has CDR1 GTSNPN and CDR2 SVGIG (reference sequence). The CDR3 is 15 residues long. The junction had 13 bases not matched to a gene; V was cut back by 4 bases and J by 8 bases. This clonotype was observed a few times. Its antigen is unidentified. The gene calls are TRBV30 and TRBJ2-1; TRBD1 aligns across 8 bases. The clonotype comes from a male donor with ankylosing spondylitis or in good health (not recorded which). The sequenced material came from blood, either unsorted or a sorted T cell fraction (not recorded which). The CDR3 reads CAWTSGTGGRDEQFF. The DNA for the CDR3 is TGTGCCTGGACATCCGGGACAGGCGGGCGCGATGAGCAGTTCTTC.